This is a list of T cell receptor beta chains from one sample in a study of early T cells in non-severe SARS-CoV-2 infection. Using its own MiXCR run on the 5' RACE reads, TCRdb lists one record per CDR3 protein. The table shows about 69,000 distinct CDR3 sequences, with about 9.4% occurring only once. The sequencing sample was made of whole blood. These receptors all come from an adult who was a healthcare worker with PCR-confirmed SARS-CoV-2 infection or an uninfected control (not recorded which). CDR3s include the opening cysteine and the closing phenylalanine or tryptophan. The order of the fields is J gene, V gene, clone size, D gene, CDR3 DNA, CDR3 protein. A D gene is named only where the DNA matches it firmly. Size tells how often a clone was seen (once, few, many) or the class of an expanded clone, and some rows leave it out.

J: TRBJ1-2
V: TRBV29-1
size: many
D: NA
DNA: TGCAGCGTTGAGGGGGTGGATGGCTACACCTTC
CDR3: CSVEGVDGYTF

J: TRBJ2-1
V: TRBV11-3
size: many
D: TRBD1
DNA: TGTGCCAGCAGCTCCCTCCGCGACCGGGACAGGGACTACAATGAGCAGTTCTTC
CDR3: CASSSLRDRDRDYNEQFF

J: TRBJ2-1
V: TRBV3-1
size: few
D: NA
DNA: TGTGCCAGCAGCCAAGACACCGGCTCCTACAATGAGCAGTTCTTC
CDR3: CASSQDTGSYNEQFF

J: TRBJ1-5
V: TRBV15
size: few
D: TRBD1
DNA: TGTGCCACCAGCAGAGTCACAGGGGCCAATCAGCCCCAGCATTTT
CDR3: CATSRVTGANQPQHF

J: TRBJ2-3
V: TRBV7-8
size: NA
D: NA
DNA: TGTGCCAGCAGCTTAAGACCGGCGGCGGTCACAGATACGCAGTATTTT
CDR3: CASSLRPAAVTDTQYF

J: TRBJ1-6
V: TRBV7-2
size: many
D: NA
DNA: TGTGCCAGCAGCTCCTACGGGACTTCAGTCTCACCCCTCCACTTT
CDR3: CASSSYGTSVSPLHF

J: TRBJ1-3
V: TRBV5-5
size: NA
D: NA
DNA: TGTGCCAGCAACCGAGATGGAAACACCATATATTTT
CDR3: CASNRDGNTIYF

J: TRBJ2-5
V: TRBV20-1
size: few
D: TRBD2
DNA: TGCAGTGCTAGGGGCCGGCGGGAGGCTCAAGAGACCCAGTACTTC
CDR3: CSARGRREAQETQYF

J: TRBJ2-7
V: TRBV6-5
size: few
D: TRBD2
DNA: TGTGCCAGCAGTTACTCCTATCCTCGACTAGCGGGGAGCTACGAGCAGTACTTC
CDR3: CASSYSYPRLAGSYEQYF

J: TRBJ2-3
V: TRBV29-1
size: few
D: TRBD2
DNA: TGCAGCGGGGGACTAGCGGGCACAGATACGCAGTATTTT
CDR3: CSGGLAGTDTQYF

J: TRBJ1-2
V: TRBV6-4
size: NA
D: NA
DNA: TGTGCCAGCAGTGACACGTCTGTGACAGAAATCTATGGCTACACCTTC
CDR3: CASSDTSVTEIYGYTF

J: TRBJ2-1
V: TRBV23-1
size: many
D: NA
DNA: TGCGCCACCAAGGAACACAGAGCCTACAATGAGCAGTTCTTC
CDR3: CATKEHRAYNEQFF

J: TRBJ1-3
V: TRBV27
size: many
D: NA
DNA: TGTGCCAGCAGAACAGCAGGTGCGGACCCCTACGGAAACACCATATATTTT
CDR3: CASRTAGADPYGNTIYF

J: TRBJ2-3
V: TRBV28
size: NA
D: NA
DNA: TGTGCCAATAGCGGTGGGGGCACAGATACGCAGTATTTT
CDR3: CANSGGGTDTQYF